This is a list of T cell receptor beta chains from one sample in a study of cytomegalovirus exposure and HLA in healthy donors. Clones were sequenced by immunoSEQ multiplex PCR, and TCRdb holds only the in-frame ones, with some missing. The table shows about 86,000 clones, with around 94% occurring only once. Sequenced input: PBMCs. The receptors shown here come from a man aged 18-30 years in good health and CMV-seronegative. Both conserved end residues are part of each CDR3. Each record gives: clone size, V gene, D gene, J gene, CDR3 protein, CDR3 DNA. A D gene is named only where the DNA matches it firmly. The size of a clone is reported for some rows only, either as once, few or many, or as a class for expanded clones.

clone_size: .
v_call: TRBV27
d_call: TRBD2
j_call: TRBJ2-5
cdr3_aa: CASSLFLAGGTQYF
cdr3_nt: TGTGCCAGCAGTTTATTCCTAGCGGGGGGGACCCAGTACTTC

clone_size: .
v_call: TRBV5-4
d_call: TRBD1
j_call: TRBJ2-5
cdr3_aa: CASSKDRAAIQETQYF
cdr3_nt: TGTGCCAGCAGCAAAGACAGGGCCGCCATCCAAGAGACCCAGTACTTC

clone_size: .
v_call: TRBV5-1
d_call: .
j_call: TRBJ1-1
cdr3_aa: CASSLDTNTEAFF
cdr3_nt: TGCGCCAGCAGCTTGGACACGAACACTGAAGCTTTCTTT

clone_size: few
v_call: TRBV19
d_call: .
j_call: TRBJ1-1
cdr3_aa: CASSNGGSTEAFF
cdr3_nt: TGTGCCAGTAGTAACGGGGGATCCACTGAAGCTTTCTTT

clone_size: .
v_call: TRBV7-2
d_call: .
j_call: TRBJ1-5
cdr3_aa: CASSESQARGQPQHF
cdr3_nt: TGTGCCAGCAGCGAATCACAGGCTCGAGGCCAGCCCCAGCATTTT

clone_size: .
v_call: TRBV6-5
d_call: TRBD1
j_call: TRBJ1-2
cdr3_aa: CASSKGGTARYGYTF
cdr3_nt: TGTGCCAGCAGTAAGGGCGGGACAGCCAGATATGGCTACACCTTC

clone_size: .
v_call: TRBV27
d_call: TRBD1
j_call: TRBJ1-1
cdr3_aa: CASSLGPGTDRTEAFF
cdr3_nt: TGTGCCAGCAGTTTAGGCCCCGGGACAGACCGGACTGAAGCTTTCTTT

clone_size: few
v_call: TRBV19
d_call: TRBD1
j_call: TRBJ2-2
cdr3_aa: CASSADRGHTGELFF
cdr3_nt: TGTGCCAGTAGTGCTGACAGGGGGCACACCGGGGAGCTGTTTTTT

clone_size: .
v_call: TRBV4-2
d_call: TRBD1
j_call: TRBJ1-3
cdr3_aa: CASSLQGQGALSRLNTIYF
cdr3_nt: TGTGCCAGCAGCCTTCAGGGGCAGGGGGCGCTTTCAAGATTGAACACCATATATTTT

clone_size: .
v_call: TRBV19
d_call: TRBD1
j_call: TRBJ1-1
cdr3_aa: CASSHLGTVNTEAFF
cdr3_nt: TGTGCCAGTAGCCATCTCGGGACAGTTAACACTGAAGCTTTCTTT

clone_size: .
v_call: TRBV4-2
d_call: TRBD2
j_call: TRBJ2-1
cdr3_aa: CASSHDIAGGLYNEQFF
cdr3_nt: TGTGCCAGCAGCCATGATATAGCGGGGGGCCTATACAATGAGCAGTTCTTC

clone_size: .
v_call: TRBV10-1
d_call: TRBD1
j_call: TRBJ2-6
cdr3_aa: CASSGTGKSGANVLTF
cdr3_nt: TGCGCCAGCAGTGGGACAGGGAAATCTGGGGCCAACGTCCTGACTTTC

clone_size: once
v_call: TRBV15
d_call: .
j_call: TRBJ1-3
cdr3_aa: CATSREQGIGNTIYF
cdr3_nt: TGTGCCACCAGCAGAGAGCAGGGGATCGGAAACACCATATATTTT

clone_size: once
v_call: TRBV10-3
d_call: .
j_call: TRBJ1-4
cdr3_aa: CAISETRAGPFNEKLFF
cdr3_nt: TGTGCCATCAGTGAGACGCGAGCGGGTCCTTTTAATGAAAAACTGTTTTTT

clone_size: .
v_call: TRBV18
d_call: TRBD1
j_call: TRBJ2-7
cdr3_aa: CASSPRNAGQGVSEQYF
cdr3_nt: TGTGCCAGCTCACCACGTAATGCGGGACAGGGGGTCTCCGAGCAGTACTTC

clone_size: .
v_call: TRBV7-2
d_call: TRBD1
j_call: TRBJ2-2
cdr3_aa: CASSWPTGKPGELFF
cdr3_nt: TGTGCCAGCAGCTGGCCGACAGGGAAGCCCGGGGAGCTGTTTTTT

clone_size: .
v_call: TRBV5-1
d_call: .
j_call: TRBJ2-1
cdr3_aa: CASSLWQGSVNEQFF
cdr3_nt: TGCGCCAGCAGCTTGTGGCAGGGATCGGTCAATGAGCAGTTCTTC

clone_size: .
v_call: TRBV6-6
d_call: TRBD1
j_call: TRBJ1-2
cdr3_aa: CASSFLPGQGYGYTF
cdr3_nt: TGTGCCAGCAGTTTCTTACCGGGACAGGGATATGGCTACACCTTC

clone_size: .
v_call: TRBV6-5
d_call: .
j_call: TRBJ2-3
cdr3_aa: CASSYVLSTDTQYF
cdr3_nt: TGTGCCAGCAGTTACGTGCTAAGCACAGATACGCAGTATTTT

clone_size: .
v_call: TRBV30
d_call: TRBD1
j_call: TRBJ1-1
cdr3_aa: CAWSITGGSMNTEAFF
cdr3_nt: TGTGCCTGGAGTATCACAGGGGGAAGCATGAACACTGAAGCTTTCTTT

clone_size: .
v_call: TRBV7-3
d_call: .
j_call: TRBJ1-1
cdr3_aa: CASSLRRGGEAFF
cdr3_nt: TGTGCCAGCAGCTTAAGGCGGGGAGGAGAAGCTTTCTTT

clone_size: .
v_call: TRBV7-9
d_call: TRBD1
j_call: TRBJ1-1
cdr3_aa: CASSAQGAVTEAFF
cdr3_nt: TGTGCCAGCAGCGCACAGGGGGCGGTCACTGAAGCTTTCTTT

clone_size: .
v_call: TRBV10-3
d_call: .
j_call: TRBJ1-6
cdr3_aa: CAISEYRESPLHF
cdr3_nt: TGTGCCATCAGTGAATACCGTGAGTCACCCCTCCACTTT

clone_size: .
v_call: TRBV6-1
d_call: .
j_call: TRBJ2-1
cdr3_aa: CASSEGRLGFF
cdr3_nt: TGTGCCAGCAGTGAAGGTCGTCTAGGGTTCTTC

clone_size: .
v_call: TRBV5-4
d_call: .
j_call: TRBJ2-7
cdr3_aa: CASSQASSVSYEQYF
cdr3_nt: TGTGCCAGCAGCCAGGCATCTAGCGTAAGCTACGAGCAGTACTTC

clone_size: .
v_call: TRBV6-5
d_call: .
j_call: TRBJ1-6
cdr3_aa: CASSYSGGGNSPLHF
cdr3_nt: TGTGCCAGCAGTTACTCGGGAGGGGGGAATTCACCCCTCCACTTT

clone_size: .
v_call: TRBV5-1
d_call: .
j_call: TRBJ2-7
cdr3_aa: CASSFTGFDAEQYF
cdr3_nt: TGCGCCAGCAGCTTTACAGGGTTTGATGCCGAGCAGTACTTC

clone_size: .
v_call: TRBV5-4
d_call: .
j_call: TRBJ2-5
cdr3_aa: CASSWKGEETQYF
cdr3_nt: TGTGCCAGCAGCTGGAAAGGGGAAGAGACCCAGTACTTC

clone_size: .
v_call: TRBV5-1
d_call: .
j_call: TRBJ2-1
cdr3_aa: CASSLVLGPPSSYNEQFF
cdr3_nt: TGCGCCAGCAGCTTGGTACTAGGACCGCCCAGCTCCTACAATGAGCAGTTCTTC

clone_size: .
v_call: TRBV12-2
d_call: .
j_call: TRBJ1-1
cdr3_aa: CASRLAGRLPTVSLNTEAFF
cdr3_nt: TGTGCAAGTCGCTTGGCAGGGCGGCTCCCCACCGTTTCTTTGAACACTGAAGCTTTCTTT

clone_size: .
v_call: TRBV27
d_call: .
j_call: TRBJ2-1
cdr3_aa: CASSTRVPYNEQFF
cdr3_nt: TGTGCCAGCAGCACCAGGGTCCCGTACAATGAGCAGTTCTTC

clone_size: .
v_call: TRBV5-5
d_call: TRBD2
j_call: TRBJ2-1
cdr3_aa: CASSLGRGLAAYNEQFF
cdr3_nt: TGTGCCAGCAGCTTGGGTCGAGGGCTAGCGGCCTACAATGAGCAGTTCTTC

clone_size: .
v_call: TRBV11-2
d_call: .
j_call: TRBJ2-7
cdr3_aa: CASSLGLVVDGEQYF
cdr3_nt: TGTGCCAGCAGCTTAGGACTAGTGGTAGACGGGGAGCAGTACTTC

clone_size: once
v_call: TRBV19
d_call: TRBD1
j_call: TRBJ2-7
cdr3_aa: CASSVRSGGPYEQYF
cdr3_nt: TGTGCCAGTAGTGTTCGGTCAGGGGGCCCCTACGAGCAGTACTTC

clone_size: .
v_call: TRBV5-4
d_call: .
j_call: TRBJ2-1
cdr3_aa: CASSPRQLGQAEQFF
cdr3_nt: TGTGCCAGCAGCCCTAGACAGTTAGGACAAGCTGAGCAGTTCTTC

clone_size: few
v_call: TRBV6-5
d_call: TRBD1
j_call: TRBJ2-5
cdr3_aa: CASSEGTGGETQYF
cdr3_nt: TGTGCCAGCAGTGAAGGGACAGGTGGGGAGACCCAGTACTTC

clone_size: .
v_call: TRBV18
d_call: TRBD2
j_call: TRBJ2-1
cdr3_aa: CASSPLSGGRSGEQFF
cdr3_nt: TGTGCCAGCTCACCCCTTTCTGGCGGGAGGAGCGGTGAGCAGTTCTTC

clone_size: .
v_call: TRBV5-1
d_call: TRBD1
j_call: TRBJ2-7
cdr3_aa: CASSGSDRGEQYF
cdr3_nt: TGCGCCAGCAGCGGATCAGACAGGGGCGAGCAGTACTTC

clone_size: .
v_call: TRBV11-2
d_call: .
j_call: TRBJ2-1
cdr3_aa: CASTSRDKYNEQFF
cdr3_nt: TGTGCCAGCACCAGCCGGGACAAGTACAATGAGCAGTTCTTC

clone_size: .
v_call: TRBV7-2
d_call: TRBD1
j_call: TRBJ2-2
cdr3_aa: CASSRDRNTGELFF
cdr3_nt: TGTGCCAGCAGTCGGGACAGGAACACCGGGGAGCTGTTTTTT

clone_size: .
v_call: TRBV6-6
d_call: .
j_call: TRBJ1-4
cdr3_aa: CASSYRSANEKLFF
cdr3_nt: TGTGCCAGCAGTTACCGATCGGCTAATGAAAAACTGTTTTTT

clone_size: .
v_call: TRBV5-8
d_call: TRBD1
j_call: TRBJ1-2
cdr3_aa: CASSLGTGDKANYGYTF
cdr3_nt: TGTGCCAGCAGCTTGGGGACAGGTGATAAAGCTAACTATGGCTACACCTTC

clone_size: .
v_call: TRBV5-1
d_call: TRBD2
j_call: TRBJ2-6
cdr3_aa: CASSLAAGVGSGANVLTF
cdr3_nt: TGCGCCAGCAGCTTGGCCGCGGGGGTCGGCTCTGGGGCCAACGTCCTGACTTTC

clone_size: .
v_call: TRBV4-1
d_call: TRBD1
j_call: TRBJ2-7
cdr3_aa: CASSRGPGQGNYEQYF
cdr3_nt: TGCGCCAGCAGCCGGGGACCGGGACAGGGAAACTACGAGCAGTACTTC

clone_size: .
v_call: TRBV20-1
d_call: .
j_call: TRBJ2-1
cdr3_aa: CSASQGAEQFF
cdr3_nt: TGCAGTGCTTCTCAGGGCGCTGAGCAGTTCTTC

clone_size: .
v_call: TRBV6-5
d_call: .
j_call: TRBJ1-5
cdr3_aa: CASSKDRALNQPQHF
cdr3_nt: TGTGCCAGCAGTAAGGACAGAGCACTGAATCAGCCCCAGCATTTT